The 20 T cell receptor beta chains listed next were all sequenced from one sample in a study of T cells after yellow fever vaccination. TCRdb used MiXCR to reprocess the 5' RACE reads, holding one entry per CDR3 protein. The sample contains 600,000 to 750,000 distinct CDR3 sequences, 9% to 15% of which appear only once. This specimen consisted of PBMCs, obtained on the day of the yellow fever booster vaccination. Every receptor here comes from a man aged 30-40 years who received the YFV17D yellow fever vaccine.

The sample holds a few counts of this clonotype. The V and J genes are TRBV7-2 and TRBJ2-1; tentative D call: TRBD2 (6 bases). Germline V gene data show CDR1 as SGHTA and CDR2 as FQGNSA. The CDR3 has 16 amino acids. V was pared by 5 bases and J by 2 bases, with 16 bases between. The DNA of the CDR3 is TGTGCCAGCAGCCCAGCGGGCGGGATTACCTACAATGAGCAGTTCTTC. This gives the protein CASSPAGGITYNEQFF.

The chain recombines TRBV7-9 with TRBJ2-7, with no clear D. The CDR3 covers 16 residues. Between the trimmed V and J ends, which lost 2 bases and 0 bases, there was a span of 14 bases. Germline CDR1 is SEHNR and CDR2 is FQNEAQ (reference sequence). The CDR3 nucleotides are TGTGCCAGCAGCTTAAAGTTCGCCAGTGGCTCCTACGAGCAGTACTTC. The encoded protein is CASSLKFASGSYEQYF.

This clonotype showed up just a few times. This chain links TRBV20-1 with TRBJ2-3, with a possible D match to TRBD2 (5 bases). V was shortened by 2 bases and J by 0 bases, with 15 bases between the two germline ends. Germline CDR1 is DFQATT and CDR2 is SNEGSKA (reference sequence). This CDR3 is 16 amino acids long. The CDR3 DNA sequence: TGCAGTGCTAGAAGTCGGACTCGACTCAGCACAGATACGCAGTATTTT. Encoded protein: CSARSRTRLSTDTQYF.

V and J are TRBV27 and TRBJ2-1; TRBD2 matches at 13 bases. With V trimmed by 2 bases and J by 8 bases, 6 bases remained unmatched. This CDR3 has 16 residues. In germline, CDR1 is MNHEY, CDR2 SMNVEV (reference sequence). CDR3 DNA sequence: TGTGCCAGCAGTTTAAAGGGACTAGCGGGAAGGTATGAGCAGTTCTTC. Encoded protein: CASSLKGLAGRYEQFF.

The V call is TRBV6-5, the J call TRBJ1-1; a weak D match, TRBD1 (6 bases). CDR3 length: 17 residues. V dropped 7 bases and J dropped 6 bases, with 27 bases sitting between them. Germline V gene lookup returns CDR1 MNHEY and CDR2 SVGAGI. CDR3: CASTSRGDTVFYSEAFF. CDR3 DNA sequence: TGTGCCAGCACTTCCCGGGGGGACACGGTCTTTTATTCTGAAGCTTTCTTT.

In its sample, this clonotype was seen a few times. V usage is TRBV29-1 and J usage is TRBJ1-2; D unclear. This CDR3 contains 13 residues. The germline V and J ends were trimmed by 4 bases and 8 bases, with 17 bases remaining between them. Germline V gene sequence: CDR1 SQVTM, CDR2 ANQGSEA. The CDR3 loop reads CSVADARGIGYTF. DNA for the CDR3: TGCAGCGTTGCCGATGCCCGGGGTATAGGCTACACCTTC. The variable domain in full, with the rest retrieved from reference TRBV29-1 and TRBJ1-2, is SAVISQKPSRDICQRGTSLTIQCQVDSQVTMMFWYRQQPGQSLTLIATANQGSEATYESGFVIDKFPISRPNLTFSTLTVSNMSPEDSSIYLCSVADARGIGYTFGSGTRLTVV.

V is TRBV20-1 and J is TRBJ2-3; possibly TRBD2 for D (6 bases). CDR1 and CDR2 (germline): DFQATT, SNEGSKA (reference sequence). Trimming left V 0 bases short and J 0 bases short, with 13 bases between. There are 16 residues in the CDR3. The CDR3 coding sequence is TGCAGTGCTAGAGATCGGGGGACCATTAGCACAGATACGCAGTATTTT. Protein sequence: CSARDRGTISTDTQYF.

This clonotype was seen a handful of times. The V call is TRBV20-1, the J call TRBJ1-1, with D unresolved. V was trimmed by 5 bases and J by 0 bases, leaving 10 bases between them. There are 13 residues in the CDR3. Germline-derived CDR1 and CDR2 are DFQATT and SNEGSKA (reference sequence). The CDR3 region has the DNA TGCAGTGCTCCCACCTTTATGAACACTGAAGCTTTCTTT. It is translated as CSAPTFMNTEAFF.

The chain links TRBV13 to TRBJ2-6, with D uncertain. V lost 4 bases to trimming and J lost 0 bases, with 19 bases between them. The germline CDR1 and CDR2 sequences are PRHDT and FYEKMQ (reference sequence). The length of the CDR3 is 19 residues. As DNA, the CDR3 is TGTGCCAGCAGCTATAAATCAGCGTACCAGATCTCTGGGGCCAACGTCCTGACTTTC. Amino acids: CASSYKSAYQISGANVLTF.

V and J are TRBV20-1 and TRBJ1-5, with no clear D. The germline V and J ends were trimmed by 0 bases and 1 base, with 10 bases remaining between them. The CDR3 is 15 residues long. Germline V lookup: CDR1 DFQATT, CDR2 SNEGSKA (reference sequence). This CDR3 is CSARDGRRSNQPQHF. As DNA, the CDR3 is TGCAGTGCTAGAGATGGGAGACGGAGCAATCAGCCCCAGCATTTT.

The chain recombines TRBV5-8 with TRBJ2-5; tentative D call: TRBD1 (5 bases). The germline CDR1 and CDR2 sequences are SGHTS and YDEGEE. Trimming cost V 4 bases and J 0 bases, with 7 bases left between them. The CDR3 runs 13 residues. The DNA of the CDR3 is TGTGCCAGCAGCAACAGGTACCAAGAGACCCAGTACTTC. It is translated as CASSNRYQETQYF.

In its sample, this clonotype was seen once. This CDR3 is CASSVSGRAGETQYF. The CDR3 region has the DNA TGTGCCAGCAGCGTTAGCGGGAGGGCCGGTGAGACCCAGTACTTC. This chain joins TRBV7-3 and TRBJ2-5, with 11 bases identical to TRBD2. The length of the CDR3 is 15 residues. V was pared by 5 bases and J by 5 bases, with 7 bases of the junction left unmatched. Germline V gene data show CDR1 as SGHTA and CDR2 as FQGTGA.

The chain couples TRBV11-2 to TRBJ1-2; 7 bases are shared with TRBD1. Looked up from germline, CDR1 is SGHAT and CDR2 is FQNNGV. V was clipped by 5 bases and J by 4 bases; unmatched bases: 7. The CDR3 is made up of 14 amino acids. CDR3 DNA: TGTGCCAGCAGCCCGGACAGGTACTTCTATGGCTACACCTTC. Its translation: CASSPDRYFYGYTF. Complete variable domain (other parts from reference TRBV11-2 and TRBJ1-2): EAGVAQSPRYKIIEKRQSVAFWCNPISGHATLYWYQQILGQGPKLLIQFQNNGVVDDSQLPKDRFSAERLKGVDSTLKIQPAKLEDSAVYLCASSPDRYFYGYTFGSGTRLTVV.

On this clonotype itself: A much bigger clone sits one base away, suggesting this may be a read error. The chain recombines TRBV12-3 or TRBV12-4 with TRBJ1-2; D unclear. Trimming stripped 2 bases from V and 4 bases from J, with 11 bases between. The CDR3 sequence is 14 residues long. The CDR3 DNA follows: TGTGCCAGCAGTTTACAAGGACGGATCTATGGCTACACCTTC. Protein product: CASSLQGRIYGYTF.

Many counts were recorded for this clonotype. The J gene is TRBJ1-2, the V gene TRBV5-5; 8 positions agree with TRBD1. CDR3 length: 14 amino acids. Trimming removed 0 bases from V and 8 bases from J; junction bases left unmatched: 6. Germline V gives CDR1 SGHKS, CDR2 YYEKEE (reference sequence). This CDR3 reads CASSLAQGAVGYTF. The CDR3 DNA follows: TGTGCCAGCAGCTTGGCTCAGGGGGCGGTCGGCTACACCTTC.

The CDR3 region has the DNA TGTGCCAGCAGCCCCCGACTAGCGGGAGTTATGGGCTACGAGCAGTACTTC. It codes for CASSPRLAGVMGYEQYF. The chain joins TRBV7-2 to TRBJ2-7; 12 nucleotides line up with TRBD2. The trim removed 5 bases at V and 3 bases at J, leaving 11 bases unmatched. The CDR3 sequence is 17 residues long. Germline V gene data show CDR1 as SGHTA and CDR2 as FQGNSA.

V gene TRBV4-3 combines with J gene TRBJ2-7; TRBD2 might be the D (6 bases). Trimming pared 1 base from V and 12 bases from J, leaving 19 bases between. CDR1 LGHNA and CDR2 YSLEER come from the germline V gene. This CDR3 contains 14 residues. In nucleotides, the CDR3 is TGCGCCAGCAGCCAAGGGGACTCCTATTCTCCTTTGTACTTC. Protein sequence: CASSQGDSYSPLYF.

This clonotype was detected only a few times. V is TRBV6-1 and J is TRBJ2-7, with 7 bases matching TRBD1. The CDR3 sequence is 15 residues long. V gave up 6 bases and J gave up 8 bases; unmatched junction bases: 16. Germline V CDR1 and CDR2: MNHNS, SASEGT. CDR3 nucleotides: TGTGCCAGCAGGGACGACTCGATCCGACAGGGCCAGCAGTACTTC. Its protein product is CASRDDSIRQGQQYF.

This clonotype was seen more than once but under ten times. The chain uses TRBV20-1 and TRBJ2-3; 12 positions agree with TRBD2. CDR1 and CDR2 (germline): DFQATT, SNEGSKA (reference sequence). Losses at the gene ends were 2 bases for V and 2 bases for J; bases not matched to a gene: 5. This CDR3 spans 16 amino acids. CDR3 region: CSARPLAGGTTDTQYF. DNA for the CDR3: TGCAGTGCTAGACCCCTAGCGGGAGGGACCACAGATACGCAGTATTTT.

V usage is TRBV28 and J usage is TRBJ2-2, with TRBD2 identical over 8 bases. V lost 4 bases and J lost 0; bases outside the gene matches: 13. From germline, CDR1 is MDHEN and CDR2 SYDVKM. The CDR3 contains 19 residues. CDR3 residues: CASSSLVIERGTNTGELFF. In nucleotides, the CDR3 is TGTGCCAGCAGTTCACTTGTCATTGAGCGGGGGACGAACACCGGGGAGCTGTTTTTT.